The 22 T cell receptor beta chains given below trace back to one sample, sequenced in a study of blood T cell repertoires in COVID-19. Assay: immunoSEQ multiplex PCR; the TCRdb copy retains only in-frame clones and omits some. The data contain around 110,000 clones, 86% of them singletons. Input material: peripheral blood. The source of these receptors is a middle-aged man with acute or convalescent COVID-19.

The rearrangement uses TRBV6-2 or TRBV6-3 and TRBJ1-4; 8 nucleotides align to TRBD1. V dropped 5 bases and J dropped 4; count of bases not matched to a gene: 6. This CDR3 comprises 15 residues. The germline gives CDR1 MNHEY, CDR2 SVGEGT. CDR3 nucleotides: TGTGCCAGCAGTACCCCGACAGGGGATAATGAAAAACTGTTTTTT. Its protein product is CASSTPTGDNEKLFF.

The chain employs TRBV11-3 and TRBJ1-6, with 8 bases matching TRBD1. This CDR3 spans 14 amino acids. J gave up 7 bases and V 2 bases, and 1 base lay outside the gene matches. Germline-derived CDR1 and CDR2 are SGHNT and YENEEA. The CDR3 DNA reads TGTGCCAGCAGCTTAACAGGGGGAAATTCACCCCTCCACTTT. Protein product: CASSLTGGNSPLHF.

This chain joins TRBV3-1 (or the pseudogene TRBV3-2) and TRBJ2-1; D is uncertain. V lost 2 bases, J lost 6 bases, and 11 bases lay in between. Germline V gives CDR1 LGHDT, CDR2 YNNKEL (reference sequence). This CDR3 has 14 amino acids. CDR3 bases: TGTGCCAGCAGCCAACCCCGGTTTCGCAATGAGCAGTTCTTC. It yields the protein CASSQPRFRNEQFF.

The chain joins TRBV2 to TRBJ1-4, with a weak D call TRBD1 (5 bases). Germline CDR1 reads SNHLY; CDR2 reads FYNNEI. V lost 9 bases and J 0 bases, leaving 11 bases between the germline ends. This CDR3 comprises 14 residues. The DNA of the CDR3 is TGTGCCAGTTCAGGGTTGGCAACTAATGAAAAACTGTTTTTT. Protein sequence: CASSGLATNEKLFF.

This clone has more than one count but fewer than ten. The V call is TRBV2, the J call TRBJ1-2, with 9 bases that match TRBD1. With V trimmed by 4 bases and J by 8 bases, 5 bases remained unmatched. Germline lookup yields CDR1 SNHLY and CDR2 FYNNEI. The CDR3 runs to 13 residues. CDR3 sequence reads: CASSVDRGRGYTF. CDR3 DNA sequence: TGTGCCAGCAGTGTGGACAGGGGAAGAGGCTACACCTTC.

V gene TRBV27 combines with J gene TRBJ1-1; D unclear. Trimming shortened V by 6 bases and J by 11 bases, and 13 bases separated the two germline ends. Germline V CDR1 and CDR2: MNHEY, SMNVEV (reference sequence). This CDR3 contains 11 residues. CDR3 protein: CASREDQRAFF. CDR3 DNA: TGTGCCAGCAGAGAAGATCAGAGGGCTTTCTTT.

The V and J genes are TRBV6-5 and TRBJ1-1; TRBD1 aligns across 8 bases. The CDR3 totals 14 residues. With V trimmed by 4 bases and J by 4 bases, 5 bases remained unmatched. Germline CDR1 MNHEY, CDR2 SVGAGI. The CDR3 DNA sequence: TGTGCCAGCAGTTCCAGGGGGCTGGTCACTGAAGCTTTCTTT. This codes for CASSSRGLVTEAFF.

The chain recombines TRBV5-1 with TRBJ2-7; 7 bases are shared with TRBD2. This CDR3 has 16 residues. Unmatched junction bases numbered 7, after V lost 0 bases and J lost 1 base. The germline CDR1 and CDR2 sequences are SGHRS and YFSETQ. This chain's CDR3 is CASSLAGGYLSYEQYF. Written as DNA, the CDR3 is TGCGCCAGCAGCTTGGCCGGGGGGTACCTTTCCTACGAGCAGTACTTC.

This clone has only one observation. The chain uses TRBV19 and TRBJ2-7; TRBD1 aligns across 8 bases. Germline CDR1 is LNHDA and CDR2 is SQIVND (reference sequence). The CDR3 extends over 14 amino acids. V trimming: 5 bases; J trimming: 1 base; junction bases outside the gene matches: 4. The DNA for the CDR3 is TGTGCCAGTAGTCCGGGACAGGCATCCTACGAGCAGTACTTC. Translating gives CASSPGQASYEQYF.

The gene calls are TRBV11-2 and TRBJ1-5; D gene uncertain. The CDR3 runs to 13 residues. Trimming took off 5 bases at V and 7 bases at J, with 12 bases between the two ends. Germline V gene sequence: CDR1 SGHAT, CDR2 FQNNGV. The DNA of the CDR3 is TGTGCCAGCAGCGGCGGCAGACGCCAGCCCCAGCATTTT. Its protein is CASSGGRRQPQHF.

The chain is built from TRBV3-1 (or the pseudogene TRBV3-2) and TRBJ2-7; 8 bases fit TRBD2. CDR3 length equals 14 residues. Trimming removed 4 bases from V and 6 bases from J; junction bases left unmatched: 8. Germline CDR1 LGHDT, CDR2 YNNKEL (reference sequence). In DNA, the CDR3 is TGTGCCAGCAGCCCCCCGGTGAGCGGGGGCGAGCAGTACTTC. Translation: CASSPPVSGGEQYF.

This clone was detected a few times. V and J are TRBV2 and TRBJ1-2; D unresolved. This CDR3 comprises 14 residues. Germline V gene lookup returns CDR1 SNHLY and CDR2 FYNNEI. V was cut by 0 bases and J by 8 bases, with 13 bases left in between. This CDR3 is CASSEATILRGYTF. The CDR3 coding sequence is TGTGCCAGCAGTGAAGCCACGATCCTGAGGGGCTACACCTTC.

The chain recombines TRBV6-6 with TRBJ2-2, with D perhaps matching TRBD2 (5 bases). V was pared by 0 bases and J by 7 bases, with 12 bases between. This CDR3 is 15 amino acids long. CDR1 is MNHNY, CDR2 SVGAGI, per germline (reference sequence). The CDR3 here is CASSYSKIEGGELFF. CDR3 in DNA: TGTGCCAGCAGTTACTCGAAGATTGAGGGCGGGGAGCTGTTTTTT.

The CDR3 is CASSSDGTGGQETQYF. As DNA, the CDR3 is TGTGCCAGCAGTTCCGACGGGACAGGAGGGCAAGAGACCCAGTACTTC. J is TRBJ2-5 and V is TRBV2; 8 bases align to TRBD1. The V gene's germline CDR1 is SNHLY and CDR2 FYNNEI. The CDR3 covers 16 residues. The J segment lost 2 bases and the V segment lost 5 bases, leaving 10 bases of the junction unmatched. Based on the CDR3 plus reference TRBV2 and TRBJ2-5, the full variable domain is EPEVTQTPSHQVTQMGQEVILRCVPISNHLYFYWYRQILGQKVEFLVSFYNNEISEKSEIFDDQFSVERPDGSNFTLKIRSTKLEDSAMYFCASSSDGTGGQETQYFGPGTRLLVL.

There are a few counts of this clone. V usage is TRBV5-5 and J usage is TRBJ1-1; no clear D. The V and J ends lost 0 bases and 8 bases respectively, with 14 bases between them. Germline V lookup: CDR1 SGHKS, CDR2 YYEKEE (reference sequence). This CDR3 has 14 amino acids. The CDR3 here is CASSLESRSREAFF. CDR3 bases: TGTGCCAGCAGCTTGGAATCGAGGAGTAGGGAAGCTTTCTTT.

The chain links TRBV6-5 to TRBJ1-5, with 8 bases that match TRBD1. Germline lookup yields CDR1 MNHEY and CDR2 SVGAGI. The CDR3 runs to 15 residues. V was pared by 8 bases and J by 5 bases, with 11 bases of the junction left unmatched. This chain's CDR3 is CASHQDDRGDQPQHF. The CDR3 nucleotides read TGTGCCAGCCACCAAGATGACAGGGGTGATCAGCCCCAGCATTTT.

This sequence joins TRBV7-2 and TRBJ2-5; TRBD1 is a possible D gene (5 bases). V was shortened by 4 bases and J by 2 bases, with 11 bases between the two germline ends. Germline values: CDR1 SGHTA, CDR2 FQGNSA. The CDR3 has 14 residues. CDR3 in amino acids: CASSSTGIQETQYF. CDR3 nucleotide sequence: TGTGCCAGCAGCTCTACAGGTATTCAAGAGACCCAGTACTTC.

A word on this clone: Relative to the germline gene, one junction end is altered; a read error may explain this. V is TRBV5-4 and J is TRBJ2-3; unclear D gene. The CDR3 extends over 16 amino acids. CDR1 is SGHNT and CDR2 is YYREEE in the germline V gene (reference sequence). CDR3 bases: TGTGCCAGCAGCTTGGATTCGGGTGACCGCACGGATACGCAGTATTTT. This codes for CASSLDSGDRTDTQYF.

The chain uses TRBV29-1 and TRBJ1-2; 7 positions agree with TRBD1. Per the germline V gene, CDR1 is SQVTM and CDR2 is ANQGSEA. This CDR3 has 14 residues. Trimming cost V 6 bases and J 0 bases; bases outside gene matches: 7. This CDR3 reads CSVDRGQANYGYTF. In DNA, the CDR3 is TGCAGCGTGGACCGTGGACAGGCTAACTATGGCTACACCTTC.

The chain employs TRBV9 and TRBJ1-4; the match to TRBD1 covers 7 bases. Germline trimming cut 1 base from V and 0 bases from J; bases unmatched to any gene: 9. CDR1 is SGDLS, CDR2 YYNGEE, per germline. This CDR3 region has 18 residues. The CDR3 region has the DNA TGTGCCAGCAGCGTACAGGGGGAGACAGCAGCAACTAATGAAAAACTGTTTTTT. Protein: CASSVQGETAATNEKLFF.

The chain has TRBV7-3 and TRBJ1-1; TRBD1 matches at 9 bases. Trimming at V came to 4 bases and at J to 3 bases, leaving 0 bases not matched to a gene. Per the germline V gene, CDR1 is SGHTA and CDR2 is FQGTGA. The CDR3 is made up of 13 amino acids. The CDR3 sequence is CASSWDRDTEAFF. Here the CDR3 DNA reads TGTGCCAGCAGCTGGGACAGGGACACTGAAGCTTTCTTT.

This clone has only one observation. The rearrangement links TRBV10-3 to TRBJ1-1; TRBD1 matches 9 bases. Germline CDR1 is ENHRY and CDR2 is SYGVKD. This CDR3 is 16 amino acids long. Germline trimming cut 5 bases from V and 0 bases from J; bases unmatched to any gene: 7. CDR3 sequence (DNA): TGTGCCATCAGTAAGGACAGGGGCGATTTGAACACTGAAGCTTTCTTT. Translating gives CAISKDRGDLNTEAFF.